Sequencing of this TCR beta chain was carried out in a study of blood T cell repertoires in COVID-19. Whole-study context: Samples taken during acute and convalescent COVID-19 were collected in the United States, Italy and Spain.

In the authors' workflow: Reference gene primer amplification gave estimated nucleated cell counts. The protocol was immunoSEQ multiplex PCR, while the TCRdb copy is restricted to in-frame clones and leaves out a portion. V, J and clone size reflect that table, while D and trimming were determined from the DNA. The sample includes roughly 100,000 clones, 75% to 90% of them seen just once. The sample was peripheral blood. This receptor was taken from a woman older than 75 with acute or convalescent COVID-19.

CDR3 coding DNA: TGTGCCAGCAGTGAATCTGCGGACTATGGCTACACCTTC. It is translated as CASSESADYGYTF. V usage is TRBV25-1 and J usage is TRBJ1-2, with D unclear. CDR1 is MGHDK and CDR2 is SYGVNS in the germline V gene. Trimming pared 1 base from V and 3 bases from J, leaving 6 bases between. This CDR3 has 13 amino acids.